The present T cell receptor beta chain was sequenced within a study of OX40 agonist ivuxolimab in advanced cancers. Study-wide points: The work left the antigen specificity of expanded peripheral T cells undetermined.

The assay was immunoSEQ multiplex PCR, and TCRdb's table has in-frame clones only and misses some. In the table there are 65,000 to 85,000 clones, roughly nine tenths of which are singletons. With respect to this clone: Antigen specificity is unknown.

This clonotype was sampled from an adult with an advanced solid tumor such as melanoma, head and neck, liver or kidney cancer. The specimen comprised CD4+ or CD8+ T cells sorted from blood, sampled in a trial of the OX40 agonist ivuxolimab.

Here the CDR3 DNA reads TGCACCAGCAGCCCCACTCGACAGGGGCCTTACAATCAGCCCCAGCATTTT. This translates into CTSSPTRQGPYNQPQHF. The J gene is TRBJ1-5, the V gene TRBV1; the table's D call, TRBD1, has no DNA check behind it. TRBV1 constitutes a pseudogene. This CDR3 region has 17 residues.